This T cell receptor beta chain was sequenced for a study of blood T cells in healthy people across ages (dated by TCRdb to 2014 to 2015). Notes on the research overall: In model experiments, roughly one uniquely barcoded TCR beta cDNA molecule per two T cells was captured by template switching. The study measured age-related changes in TCR beta repertoire diversity using deep sequencing normalized with unique cDNA molecular identifiers. Donors of different ages were randomly distributed across sequencing lanes to avoid experimental bias. The donors were split into four age groups: young (average around 17 years), middle-aged (39), aged (62) and long-lived (approximately 89). Two additional independent replicas of 1 million unique cDNA reads from the same blood draw were analyzed for two donors (one aged 18 to 30 and one aged 80 or older). General findings and caveats noted by the study authors: Because profiling used bulk unsorted PBMCs, naive and antigen-experienced compartments could not be compared conclusively. Compared with the aged group, more naive CD4+ T cells, fewer expanded clones and increased TCR diversity were shown by the long-lived group, suggesting age selection. Estimates of total diversity based on one million sequenced T cells were regarded as lower bounds and as underestimates. The CMV infection status of donors was not known, potentially confounding age-related changes in expanded clonotypes. As age increased, observed TCR beta diversity per million T cells dropped in a roughly linear way, and a significant reduction was already evident by age about 36. The percentage of naive T cells measured by flow cytometry correlated strongly with observed TCR beta diversity.

The donors were around 39 Caucasian individuals from Russia, aged roughly 6 to 100 years, who were systemically healthy. Each donor gave approximately 10 milliliters of peripheral blood, collected into EDTA-treated Vacutainer tubes. Ficoll-Paque density-gradient centrifugation was used to isolate PBMCs, with at least 7 million obtained per sample. Total RNA was extracted from PBMCs with Trizol reagent, with at least 6 micrograms obtained per sample. For every donor, flow cytometry on a PBMC aliquot measured the percentage of naive CD45RAhigh/CD27high T cells. Measured from the cysteine to the phenylalanine, the CDR3 is 16 residues long. The DNA shown is the 48-base CDR3, in frame from base 1. Preparation of the library involved 5' RACE. Sequencing was carried out with an Illumina HiSeq 2500. The second PCR ran for about 7 to 11 cycles and used a J-beta primer mix along with a sample-barcoded 5' primer. A template-switch 5' adaptor carrying 12 random nucleotides introduced a unique molecular identifier onto each TCR beta cDNA molecule. Each sample yielded at least 2.5 million CDR3-containing paired-end reads. All of the RNA was converted into first-strand cDNA using the Mint cDNA synthesis kit, with a TRBC-specific oligonucleotide serving as the primer. All cDNA was treated with uracil-DNA glycosylase and then went through a first 18-cycle PCR with the universal primers M1SS and BC2_uni_R. The paper's data handling went like this. Each sample was normalized by randomly selecting 1 million high-quality reads, each carrying a distinct molecular identifier. Reads sharing molecular identifiers were discarded rather than binned into consensus sequences. MiTCR, run with a Q25 quality threshold and the strictest error-elimination algorithm, handled CDR3 identification, clonotype clustering and error correction. A nonparametric unseen species model with Euler transformation was used to estimate a lower bound on total TCR beta diversity. TCRdb itself trimmed the public reads at Q25 with fastp, ran MiXCR and retained productive beta chains. Merged by CDR3 protein, the rows form single entries marked with the most common genes and DNA. The V and J calls were determined by TCRdb, not by the authors. A total of hundreds of thousands of distinct CDR3 sequences appear in this sample, about half of them only once. Around 18% of the sample is taken by the ten largest.

This clonotype was observed a single time. The clone's antigen remains unknown. Base quality data are lacking; no much larger clone is found one base away. Evidence from a single read is weak. This sequence uses TRBV21-1 and TRBJ2-7; the D call in the table, TRBD2, was not verified against the DNA. TRBV21-1 is described as a pseudogene. The TCR originated in an elderly man in good health. Sample: blood. The DNA sequence is given as TGTGCCAGCAGCAGAGGACTAGCGGGGTCCTACAATGAGCAGTACTTC. It is translated as CASSRGLAGSYNEQYF.